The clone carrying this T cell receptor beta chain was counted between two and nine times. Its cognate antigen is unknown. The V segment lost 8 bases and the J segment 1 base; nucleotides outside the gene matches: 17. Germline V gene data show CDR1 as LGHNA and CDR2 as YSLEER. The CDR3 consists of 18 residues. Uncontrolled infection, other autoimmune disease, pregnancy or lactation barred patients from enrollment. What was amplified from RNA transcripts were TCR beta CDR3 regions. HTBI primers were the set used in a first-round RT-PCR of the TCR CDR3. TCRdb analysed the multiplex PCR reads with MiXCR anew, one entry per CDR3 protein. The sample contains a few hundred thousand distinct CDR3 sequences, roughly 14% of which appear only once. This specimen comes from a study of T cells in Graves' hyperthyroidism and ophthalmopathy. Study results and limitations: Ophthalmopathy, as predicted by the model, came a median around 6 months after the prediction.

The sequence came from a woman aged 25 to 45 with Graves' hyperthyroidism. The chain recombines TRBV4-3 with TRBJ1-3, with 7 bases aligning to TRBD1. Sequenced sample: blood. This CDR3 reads CASAPSDRTGVSGNTIYF. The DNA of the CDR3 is TGCGCCAGCGCGCCTTCCGATCGGACAGGTGTTTCTGGAAACACCATATATTTT.